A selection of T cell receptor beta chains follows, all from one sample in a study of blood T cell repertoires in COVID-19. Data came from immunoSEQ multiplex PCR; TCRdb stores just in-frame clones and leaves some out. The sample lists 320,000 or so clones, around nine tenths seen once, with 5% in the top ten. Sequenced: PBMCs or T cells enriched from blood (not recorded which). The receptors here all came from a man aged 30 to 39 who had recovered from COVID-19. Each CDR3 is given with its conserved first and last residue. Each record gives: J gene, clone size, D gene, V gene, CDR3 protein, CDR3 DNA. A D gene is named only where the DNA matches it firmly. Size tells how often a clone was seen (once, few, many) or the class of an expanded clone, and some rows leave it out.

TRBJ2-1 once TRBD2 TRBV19 CASSISLAGGFPYNEQFF TGTGCCAGTAGTATATCACTAGCGGGGGGGTTTCCATACAATGAGCAGTTCTTC
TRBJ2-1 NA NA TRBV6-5 CASSPQQNSYNEQFF TGTGCCAGCAGCCCACAACAGAACTCCTACAATGAGCAGTTCTTC
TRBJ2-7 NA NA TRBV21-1 CASFRFQDYEQYF TGTGCCAGCTTCAGGTTTCAAGACTACGAGCAGTACTTC
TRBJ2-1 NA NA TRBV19 CASSSGRSSYNEQFF TGTGCCAGTAGTAGTGGCCGCTCCTCCTACAATGAGCAGTTCTTC
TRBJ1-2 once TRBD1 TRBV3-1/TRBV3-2 CASTRTGGYGYTF TGTGCCAGCACCCGGACAGGGGGCTATGGCTACACCTTC
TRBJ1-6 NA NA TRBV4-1 CASSQGGGNYNSPLHF TGCGCCAGCAGCCAAGGGGGGGGAAACTATAATTCACCCCTCCACTTT
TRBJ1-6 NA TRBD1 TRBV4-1 CASSFRDRGNSPLHF TGCGCCAGCAGCTTCCGGGACAGGGGTAATTCACCCCTCCACTTT
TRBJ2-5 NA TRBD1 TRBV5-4 CASSFGTGLRETQYF TGTGCCAGCAGCTTCGGGACAGGGTTACGTGAGACCCAGTACTTC
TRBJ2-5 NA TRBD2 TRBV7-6 CASSLVVWTSGGAGQETQYF TGTGCCAGCAGCTTAGTCGTCTGGACTAGCGGGGGGGCGGGGCAAGAGACCCAGTACTTC
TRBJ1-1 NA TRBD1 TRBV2 CASRGQDFGTEAFF TGTGCCAGCAGGGGACAGGACTTCGGGACTGAAGCTTTCTTT
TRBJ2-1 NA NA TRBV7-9 CASSTQYNEQFF TGTGCCAGCAGCACACAGTACAATGAGCAGTTCTTC
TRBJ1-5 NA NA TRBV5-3 CARSLMSDGGVYSNQPQHF TGTGCCAGAAGCTTGATGTCCGATGGAGGGGTTTATAGCAATCAGCCCCAGCATTTT
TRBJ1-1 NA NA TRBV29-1 CSVQRLGRTNTEAFF TGCAGCGTTCAGCGGTTGGGCAGGACGAACACTGAAGCTTTCTTT
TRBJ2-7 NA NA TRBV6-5 CASSGSRSSYEQYF TGTGCCAGCTCGGGTAGCCGGAGCTCCTACGAGCAGTACTTC
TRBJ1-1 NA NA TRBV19 CASSGPHRDADTEAFF TGTGCCAGTAGTGGGCCACACAGGGACGCTGACACTGAAGCTTTCTTT
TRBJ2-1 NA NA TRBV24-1 CATSDIDGYSYNEQFF TGTGCCACCAGTGATATCGACGGGTACTCCTACAATGAGCAGTTCTTC
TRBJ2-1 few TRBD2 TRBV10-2 CASSNPLAGGYNEQFF TGCGCCAGCAGTAACCCACTAGCGGGGGGGTACAATGAGCAGTTCTTC
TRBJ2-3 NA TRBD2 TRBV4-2 CASSQDASGAGGPDTQYF TGTGCCAGCAGCCAAGACGCTAGCGGGGCCGGGGGTCCAGATACGCAGTATTTT
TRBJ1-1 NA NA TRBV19 CASSPGTIEAFF TGTGCCAGTAGTCCTGGGACAATTGAAGCTTTCTTT
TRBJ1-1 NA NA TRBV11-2 CASSLDLQGDTEAFF TGTGCCAGCAGCTTAGATCTGCAAGGGGACACTGAAGCTTTCTTT
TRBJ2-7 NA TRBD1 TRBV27 CASSRVRTGPYEQYF TGTGCCAGCAGTCGTGTCCGGACAGGGCCCTACGAGCAGTACTTC
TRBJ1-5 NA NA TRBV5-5 CASSPTGSEQPQHF TGTGCCAGCAGCCCTACAGGGTCGGAACAGCCCCAGCATTTT
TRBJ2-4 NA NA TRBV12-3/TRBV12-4 CASSFSANIQYF TGTGCCAGCAGTTTCAGCGCTAACATTCAGTACTTC
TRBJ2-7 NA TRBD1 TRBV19 CATSQGQISYEQYF TGTGCCACCTCCCAGGGACAGATCTCCTACGAGCAGTACTTC
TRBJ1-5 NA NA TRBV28 CASSLIGRPQHF TGTGCCAGCAGTTTAATAGGGAGACCCCAGCATTTT
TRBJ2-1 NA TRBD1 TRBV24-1 CATSRPGTGGEQFF TGTGCCACCAGTCGGCCTGGGACAGGTGGTGAGCAGTTCTTC
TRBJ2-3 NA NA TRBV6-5 CASSFVGLTGDTQYF TGTGCCAGCAGTTTTGTCGGACTCACGGGGGATACGCAGTATTTT
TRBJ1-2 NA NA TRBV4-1 CASSTTGERLQGYTF TGCGCCAGCAGCACGACAGGCGAGAGACTTCAGGGCTACACCTTC
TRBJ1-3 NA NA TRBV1 CTSTVPGRGETVAGNTIYF TGCACCAGCACAGTACCGGGACGGGGGGAAACGGTGGCTGGAAACACCATATATTTT
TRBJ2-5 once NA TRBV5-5 CASSWLGSETQYF TGTGCCAGCAGCTGGTTGGGGAGTGAGACCCAGTACTTC
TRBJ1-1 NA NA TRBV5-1 CASSYAGYTEAFF TGCGCCAGCAGCTACGCCGGGTACACTGAAGCTTTCTTT
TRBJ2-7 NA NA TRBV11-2 CASSLQGNEQYF TGTGCCAGCAGCTTACAGGGAAACGAGCAGTACTTC
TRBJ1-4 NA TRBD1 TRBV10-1 CASSEGTGVSEKLFF TGCGCCAGCAGTGAGGGGACAGGGGTCTCTGAAAAACTGTTTTTT
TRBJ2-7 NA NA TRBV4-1 CASSQVPPPGFLYEQYF TGCGCCAGCAGCCAAGTGCCCCCCCCGGGGTTCCTCTACGAGCAGTACTTC
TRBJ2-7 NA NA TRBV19 CASSLRDNNYEQYF TGTGCCAGTAGTCTCCGGGACAACAACTACGAGCAGTACTTC
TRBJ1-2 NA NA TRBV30 CAWSVGLAGGAGYGYTF TGTGCCTGGAGTGTTGGTTTGGCCGGGGGAGCTGGCTATGGCTACACCTTC
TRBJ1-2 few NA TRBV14 CASSQDWGGPGYTF TGTGCCAGCAGCCAAGACTGGGGAGGTCCTGGCTACACCTTC
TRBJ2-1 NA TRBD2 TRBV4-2 CASLGSGSYNEQFF TGTGCCAGCCTGGGCAGCGGGAGCTACAATGAGCAGTTCTTC
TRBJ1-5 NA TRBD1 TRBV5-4 CASRPGQGAVSNQPQHF TGTGCCAGCAGACCAGGACAGGGGGCGGTTAGCAATCAGCCCCAGCATTTT
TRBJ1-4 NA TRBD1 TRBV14 CASSQLQGAVEKLFF TGTGCCAGCAGCCAACTTCAGGGGGCGGTTGAAAAACTGTTTTTT
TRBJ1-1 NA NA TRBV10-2 CASSERGEGEAFF TGCGCCAGCAGTGAGCGGGGGGAGGGTGAAGCTTTCTTT
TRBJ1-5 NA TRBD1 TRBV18 CASSTGTVSSNQPQHF TGTGCCAGCTCAACAGGGACAGTTTCTAGCAATCAGCCCCAGCATTTT
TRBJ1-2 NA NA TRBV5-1 CASSLSSDSGYGYTF TGCGCCAGCAGCTTATCCTCCGACAGTGGGTATGGCTACACCTTC
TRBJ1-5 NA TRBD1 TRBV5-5 CASSVGTGPDQPQHF TGTGCCAGCAGCGTAGGGACAGGGCCCGATCAGCCCCAGCATTTT
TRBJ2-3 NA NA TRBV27 CASSHIAGPFASTDTQYF TGTGCCAGCAGTCATATCGCAGGGCCGTTTGCTAGCACAGATACGCAGTATTTT
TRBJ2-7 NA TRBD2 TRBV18 CASSPRLAGTLRGHEQYF TGTGCCAGCTCACCACGGCTAGCGGGGACTCTCAGGGGCCACGAGCAGTACTTC
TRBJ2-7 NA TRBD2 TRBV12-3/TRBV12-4 CASRRGDYEQYF TGTGCCAGCAGACGGGGGGATTACGAGCAGTACTTC
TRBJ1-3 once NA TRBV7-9 CASSFLGGLSHSGNTIYF TGTGCCAGCAGCTTCCTCGGGGGGCTCTCCCACTCTGGAAACACCATATATTTT
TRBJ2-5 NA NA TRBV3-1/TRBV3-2 CASSQVGLPQETQYF TGTGCCAGCAGCCAAGTCGGACTTCCTCAAGAGACCCAGTACTTC